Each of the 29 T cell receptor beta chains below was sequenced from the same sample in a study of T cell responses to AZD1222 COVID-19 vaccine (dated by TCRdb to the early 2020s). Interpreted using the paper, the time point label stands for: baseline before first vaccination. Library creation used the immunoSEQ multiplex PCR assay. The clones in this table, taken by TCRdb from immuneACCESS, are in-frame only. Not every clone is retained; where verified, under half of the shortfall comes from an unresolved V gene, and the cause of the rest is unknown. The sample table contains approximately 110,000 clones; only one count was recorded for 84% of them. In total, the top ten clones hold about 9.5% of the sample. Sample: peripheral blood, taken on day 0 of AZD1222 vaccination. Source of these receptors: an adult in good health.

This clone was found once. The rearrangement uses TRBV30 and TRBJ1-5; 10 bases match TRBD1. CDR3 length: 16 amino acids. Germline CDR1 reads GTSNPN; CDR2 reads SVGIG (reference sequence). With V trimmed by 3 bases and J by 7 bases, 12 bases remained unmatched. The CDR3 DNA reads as TGTGCCTGGAGCGCACCCGGGACAGGGGAGGACCAGCCCCAGCATTTT. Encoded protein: CAWSAPGTGEDQPQHF. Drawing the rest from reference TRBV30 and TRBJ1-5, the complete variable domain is SQTIHQWPATLVQPVGSPLSLECTVEGTSNPNLYWYRQAAGRGLQLLFYSVGIGQISSEVPQNLSASRPQDRQFILSSKKLLLSDSGFYLCAWSAPGTGEDQPQHFGDGTRLSIL.

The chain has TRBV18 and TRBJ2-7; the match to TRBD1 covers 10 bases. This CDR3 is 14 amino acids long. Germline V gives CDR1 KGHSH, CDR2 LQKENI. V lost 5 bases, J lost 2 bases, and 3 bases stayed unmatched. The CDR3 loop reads CASSTGQGAYEQYF. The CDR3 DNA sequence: TGTGCCAGCTCAACAGGACAGGGGGCCTACGAGCAGTACTTC.

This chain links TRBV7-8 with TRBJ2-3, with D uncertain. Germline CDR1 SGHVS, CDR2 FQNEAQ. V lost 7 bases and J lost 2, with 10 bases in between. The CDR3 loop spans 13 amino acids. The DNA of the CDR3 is TGTGCCAGCAAGCCATACGCCACAGATACGCAGTATTTT. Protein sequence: CASKPYATDTQYF. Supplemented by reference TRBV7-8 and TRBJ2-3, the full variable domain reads GAGVSQSPRYKVAKRGQDVALRCDPISGHVSLFWYQQALGQGPEFLTYFQNEAQLDKSGLPSDRFFAERPEGSVSTLKIQRTQQEDSAVYLCASKPYATDTQYFGPGTRLTVL.

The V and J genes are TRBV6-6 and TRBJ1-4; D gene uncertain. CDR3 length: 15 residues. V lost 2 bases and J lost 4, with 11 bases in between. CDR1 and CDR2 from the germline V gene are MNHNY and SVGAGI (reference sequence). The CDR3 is CASSYTTSFNEKLFF. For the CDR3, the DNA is TGTGCCAGCAGTTACACAACTAGCTTTAATGAAAAACTGTTTTTT.

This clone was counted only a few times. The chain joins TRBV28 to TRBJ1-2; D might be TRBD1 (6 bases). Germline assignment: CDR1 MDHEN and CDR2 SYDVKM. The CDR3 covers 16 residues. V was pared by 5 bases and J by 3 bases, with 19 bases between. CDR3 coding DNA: TGTGCCAGCAGTGGAACCGGACCCAGGGGTTACTATGGCTACACCTTC. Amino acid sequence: CASSGTGPRGYYGYTF.

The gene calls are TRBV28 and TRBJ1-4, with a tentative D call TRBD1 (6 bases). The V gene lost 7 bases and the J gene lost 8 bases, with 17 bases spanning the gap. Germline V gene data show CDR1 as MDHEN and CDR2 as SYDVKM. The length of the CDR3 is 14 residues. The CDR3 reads CASNLQGELEKLFF. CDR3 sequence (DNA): TGTGCCAGCAACCTACAGGGCGAGTTGGAAAAACTGTTTTTT. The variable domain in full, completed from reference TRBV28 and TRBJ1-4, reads DVKVTQSSRYLVKRTGEKVFLECVQDMDHENMFWYRQDPGLGLRLIYFSYDVKMKEKGDIPEGYSVSREKKERFSLILESASTNQTSMYLCASNLQGELEKLFFGSGTQLSVL.

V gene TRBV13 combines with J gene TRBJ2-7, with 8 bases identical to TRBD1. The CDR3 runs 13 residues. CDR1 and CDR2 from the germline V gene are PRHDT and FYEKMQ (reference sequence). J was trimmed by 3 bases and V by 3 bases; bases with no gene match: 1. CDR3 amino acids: CASSLGTGYEQYF. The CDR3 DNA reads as TGTGCCAGCAGCTTGGGGACAGGCTACGAGCAGTACTTC.

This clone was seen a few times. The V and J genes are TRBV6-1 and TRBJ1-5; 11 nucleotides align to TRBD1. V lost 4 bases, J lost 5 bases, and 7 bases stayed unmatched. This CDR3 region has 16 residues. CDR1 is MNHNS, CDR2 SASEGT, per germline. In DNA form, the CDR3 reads TGTGCCAGCAGTGCAGGGACAGGGGGTCTGTATCAGCCCCAGCATTTT. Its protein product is CASSAGTGGLYQPQHF.

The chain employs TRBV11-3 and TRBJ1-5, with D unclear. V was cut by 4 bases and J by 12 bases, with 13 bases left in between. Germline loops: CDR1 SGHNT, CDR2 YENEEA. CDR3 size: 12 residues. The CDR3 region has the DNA TGTGCCAGCAGCTACAGACGGATAAACCAGCATTTT. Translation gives CASSYRRINQHF.

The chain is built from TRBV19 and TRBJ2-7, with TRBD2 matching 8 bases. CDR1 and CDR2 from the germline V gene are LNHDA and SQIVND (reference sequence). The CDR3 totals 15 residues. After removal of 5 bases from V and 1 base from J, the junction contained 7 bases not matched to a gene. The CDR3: CASSASAGASYEQYF. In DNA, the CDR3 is TGTGCCAGTAGTGCATCAGCGGGGGCGTCCTACGAGCAGTACTTC.

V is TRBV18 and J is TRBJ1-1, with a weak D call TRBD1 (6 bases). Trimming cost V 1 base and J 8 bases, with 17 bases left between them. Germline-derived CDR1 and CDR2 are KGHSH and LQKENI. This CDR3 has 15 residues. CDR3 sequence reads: CASSPLGASLGEAFF. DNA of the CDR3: TGTGCCAGCTCACCACTGGGGGCGAGCCTGGGAGAAGCTTTCTTT.

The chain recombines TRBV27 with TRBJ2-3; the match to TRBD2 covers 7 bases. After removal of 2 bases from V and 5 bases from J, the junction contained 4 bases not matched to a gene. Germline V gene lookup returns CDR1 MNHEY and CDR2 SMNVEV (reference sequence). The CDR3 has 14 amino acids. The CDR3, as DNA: TGTGCCAGCAGTTTACGGGGGGTTGGAGATACGCAGTATTTT. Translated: CASSLRGVGDTQYF.

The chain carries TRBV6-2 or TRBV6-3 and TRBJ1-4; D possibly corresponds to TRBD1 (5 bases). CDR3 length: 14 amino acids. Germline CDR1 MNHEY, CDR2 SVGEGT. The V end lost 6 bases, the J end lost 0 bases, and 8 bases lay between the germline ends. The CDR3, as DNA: TGTGCCAGCAGCCAGACAGCAACTAATGAAAAACTGTTTTTT. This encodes CASSQTATNEKLFF.

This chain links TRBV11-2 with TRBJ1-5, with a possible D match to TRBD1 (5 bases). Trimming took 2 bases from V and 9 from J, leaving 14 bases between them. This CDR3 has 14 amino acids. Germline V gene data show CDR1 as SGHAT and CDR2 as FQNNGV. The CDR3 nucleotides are TGTGCCAGCAGCTTACAGGGAGGGAGCGGGCCCCAGCATTTT. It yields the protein CASSLQGGSGPQHF.

The CDR3 sequence: CASRWTYRATNEKLFF. Here the CDR3 DNA reads TGTGCAAGTCGCTGGACATACAGGGCCACTAATGAAAAACTGTTTTTT. V gene TRBV12-2 combines with J gene TRBJ1-4; the table's D call TRBD1 went unverified against the DNA. TRBV12-2 counts as a pseudogene. The CDR3 loop spans 16 amino acids.

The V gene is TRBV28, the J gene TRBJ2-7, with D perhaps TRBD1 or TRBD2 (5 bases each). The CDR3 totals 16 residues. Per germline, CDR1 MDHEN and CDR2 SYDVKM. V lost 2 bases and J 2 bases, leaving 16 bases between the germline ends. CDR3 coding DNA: TGTGCCAGCAGTTTAATAGCGACAGCAAAGCCCTACGAGCAGTACTTC. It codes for CASSLIATAKPYEQYF.

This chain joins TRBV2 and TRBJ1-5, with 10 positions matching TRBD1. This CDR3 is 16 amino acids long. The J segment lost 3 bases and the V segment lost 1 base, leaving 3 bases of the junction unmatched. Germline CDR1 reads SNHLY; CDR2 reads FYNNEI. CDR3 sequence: CASSEGTGGYNQPQHF. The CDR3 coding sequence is TGTGCCAGCAGTGAAGGGACAGGGGGTTACAATCAGCCCCAGCATTTT.

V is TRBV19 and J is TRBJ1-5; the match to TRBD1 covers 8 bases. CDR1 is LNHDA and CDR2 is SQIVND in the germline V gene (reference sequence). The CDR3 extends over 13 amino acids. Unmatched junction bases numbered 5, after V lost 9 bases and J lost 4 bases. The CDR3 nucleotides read TGTGCCAGCACTCACAGGGGGAATCAGCCCCAGCATTTT. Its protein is CASTHRGNQPQHF.

This CDR3 reads CASSSPDRDQETQYF. For the CDR3, the DNA is TGTGCCAGCAGTTCACCGGACAGGGACCAAGAGACCCAGTACTTC. V and J are TRBV28 and TRBJ2-5; 8 nucleotides match TRBD1. CDR3 length: 15 amino acids. CDR1 is MDHEN and CDR2 is SYDVKM in the germline V gene. J lost 0 bases, V lost 4 bases, and 4 bases had no gene match.

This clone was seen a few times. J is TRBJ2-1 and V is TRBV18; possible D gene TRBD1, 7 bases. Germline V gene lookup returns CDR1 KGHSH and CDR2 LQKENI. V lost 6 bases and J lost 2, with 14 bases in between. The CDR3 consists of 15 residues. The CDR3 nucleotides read TGTGCCAGCTCGCCCCGGGGGACAGCCTACAATGAGCAGTTCTTC. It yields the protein CASSPRGTAYNEQFF.

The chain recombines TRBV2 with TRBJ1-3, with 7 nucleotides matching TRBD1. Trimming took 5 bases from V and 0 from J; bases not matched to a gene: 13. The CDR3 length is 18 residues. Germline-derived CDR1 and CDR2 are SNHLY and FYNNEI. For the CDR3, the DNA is TGTGCCAGCAGTCCTCCTCCGGGACAGACAAACTCTGGAAACACCATATATTTT. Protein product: CASSPPPGQTNSGNTIYF.

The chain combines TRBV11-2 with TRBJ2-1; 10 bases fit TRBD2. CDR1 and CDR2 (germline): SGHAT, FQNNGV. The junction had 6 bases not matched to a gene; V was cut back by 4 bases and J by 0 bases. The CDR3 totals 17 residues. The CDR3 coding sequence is TGTGCCAGCAGCTGGGCCAAGCGGGGGGGCTCCTACAATGAGCAGTTCTTC. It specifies CASSWAKRGGSYNEQFF.

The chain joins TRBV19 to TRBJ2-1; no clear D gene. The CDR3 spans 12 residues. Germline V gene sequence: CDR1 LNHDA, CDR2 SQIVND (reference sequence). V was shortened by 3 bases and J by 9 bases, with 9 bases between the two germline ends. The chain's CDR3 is CASSIARTEQFF. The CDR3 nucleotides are TGTGCCAGTAGTATTGCTCGCACTGAGCAGTTCTTC.

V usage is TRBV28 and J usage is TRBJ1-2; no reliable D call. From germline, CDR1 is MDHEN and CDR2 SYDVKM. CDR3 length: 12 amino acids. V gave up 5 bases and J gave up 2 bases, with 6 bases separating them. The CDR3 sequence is CASSPGNYGYTF. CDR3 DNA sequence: TGTGCCAGCAGTCCGGGCAACTATGGCTACACCTTC.

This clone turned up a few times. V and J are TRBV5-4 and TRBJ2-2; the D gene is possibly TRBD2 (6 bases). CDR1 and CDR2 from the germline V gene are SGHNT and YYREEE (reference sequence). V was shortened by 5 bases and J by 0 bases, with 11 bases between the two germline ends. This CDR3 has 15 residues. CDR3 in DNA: TGTGCCAGCAGACGGGACTCAGCGAACACCGGGGAGCTGTTTTTT. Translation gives CASRRDSANTGELFF.

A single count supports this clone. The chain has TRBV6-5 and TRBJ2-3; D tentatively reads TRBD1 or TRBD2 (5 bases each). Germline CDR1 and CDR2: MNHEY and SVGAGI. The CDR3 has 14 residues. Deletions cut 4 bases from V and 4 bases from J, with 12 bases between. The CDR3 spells CASSFGTGPDTQYF. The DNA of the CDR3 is TGTGCCAGCAGTTTCGGGACGGGCCCAGATACGCAGTATTTT.

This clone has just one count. DNA of the CDR3: TGTGCCAGCAGTCCGAGGACAGTTAGCACAGATACGCAGTATTTT. Translating it yields CASSPRTVSTDTQYF. The chain links TRBV6-7 to TRBJ2-3; D may be TRBD1 (6 bases). TRBV6-7 qualifies as an ORF whose function is uncertain. The CDR3 runs to 15 residues. The V gene lost 5 bases and the J gene lost 0 bases, with 12 bases spanning the gap.

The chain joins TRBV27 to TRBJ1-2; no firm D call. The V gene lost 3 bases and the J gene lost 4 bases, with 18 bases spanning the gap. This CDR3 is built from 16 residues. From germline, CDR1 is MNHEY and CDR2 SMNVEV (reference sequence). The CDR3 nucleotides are TGTGCCAGCAGTTTTTTTTCTGGAGTAAGAGTCTATGGCTACACCTTC. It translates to CASSFFSGVRVYGYTF.

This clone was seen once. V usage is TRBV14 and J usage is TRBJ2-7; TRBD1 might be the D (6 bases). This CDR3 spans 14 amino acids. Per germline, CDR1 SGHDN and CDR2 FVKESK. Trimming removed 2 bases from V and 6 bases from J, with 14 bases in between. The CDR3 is CASSQTFTGSEQYF. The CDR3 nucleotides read TGTGCCAGCAGCCAAACATTTACAGGGTCCGAGCAGTACTTC.